A single sample is the source of the 31 T cell receptor beta chains below, sequenced in a study of cytomegalovirus exposure and HLA in healthy donors. 60 Vbeta and 13 Jbeta primers were used in PCR. TCRdb keeps only in-frame clones here, not all; method: immunoSEQ multiplex PCR. Among 100,000 to 150,000 clones, approximately 80% were seen once, and the ten largest hold roughly 13%. Sample: PBMCs. The receptors come from a woman between 40 and 50 years old in good health and CMV-seropositive.

The chain recombines TRBV5-1 with TRBJ1-6; 8 bases are a match to TRBD1. Germline-derived CDR1 and CDR2 are SGHRS and YFSETQ. Trimming removed 0 bases from V and 7 bases from J; junction bases left unmatched: 3. This CDR3 contains 15 residues. CDR3 region: CASSLGGQGNSPLHF. For the CDR3, the DNA is TGCGCCAGCAGCTTGGGAGGACAGGGCAATTCACCCCTCCACTTT.

The gene calls are TRBV29-1 and TRBJ1-1; 7 nucleotides line up with TRBD1. The germline gives CDR1 SQVTM, CDR2 ANQGSEA. This CDR3 has 12 amino acids. The junction had 6 bases not matched to a gene; V was cut back by 6 bases and J by 5 bases. CDR3 coding DNA: TGCAGCGTCAGCAGGGGGTGGACTGAAGCTTTCTTT. Protein product: CSVSRGWTEAFF.

This clone has more than one count but fewer than ten. V and J are TRBV6-5 and TRBJ1-3; D may be TRBD1 (5 bases). V lost 5 bases and J lost 3, with 14 bases in between. Germline assignment: CDR1 MNHEY and CDR2 SVGAGI. The CDR3 is 15 amino acids. The CDR3 DNA reads as TGTGCCAGCAGTGTCCGGGGGGAGAATGGAAACACCATATATTTT. Its protein is CASSVRGENGNTIYF.

This chain uses TRBV15 with TRBJ1-5; D ambiguous. V was pared by 0 bases and J by 2 bases, with 11 bases between. The CDR3 runs to 16 residues. Germline V gene data show CDR1 as LNHNV and CDR2 as YYDKDF (reference sequence). The CDR3 DNA is TGTGCCACCAGCAGAGATATGGGCACGGGCAATCAGCCCCAGCATTTT. Its protein product is CATSRDMGTGNQPQHF.

The chain joins TRBV29-1 to TRBJ2-1, with TRBD2 matching 10 bases. Germline CDR1 reads SQVTM; CDR2 reads ANQGSEA. The CDR3 extends over 14 amino acids. V dropped 2 bases and J dropped 6; count of bases not matched to a gene: 4. The CDR3, as DNA: TGCAGCGTTGAACTAGCGGGAGTAGGCAATGAGCAGTTCTTC. This encodes CSVELAGVGNEQFF.

This chain uses TRBV28 with TRBJ2-7; TRBD2 matches 7 bases. The J segment lost 4 bases and the V segment lost 1 base, leaving 4 bases of the junction unmatched. The CDR3 spans 14 residues. The germline V gene has CDR1 MDHEN and CDR2 SYDVKM. The CDR3: CASSLFSRGYEQYF. Here the CDR3 DNA reads TGTGCCAGCAGTTTATTTTCGCGGGGGTACGAGCAGTACTTC. Based on the CDR3 plus reference TRBV28 and TRBJ2-7, the full variable domain is DVKVTQSSRYLVKRTGEKVFLECVQDMDHENMFWYRQDPGLGLRLIYFSYDVKMKEKGDIPEGYSVSREKKERFSLILESASTNQTSMYLCASSLFSRGYEQYFGPGTRLTVT.

This clone was found a few times. The rearrangement joins TRBV6-1 to TRBJ2-7, with 7 bases identical to TRBD1. Germline loops: CDR1 MNHNS, CDR2 SASEGT. Unmatched junction bases numbered 2, after V lost 6 bases and J lost 0 bases. CDR3 length: 13 residues. CDR3: CASRWDSSYEQYF. CDR3 bases: TGTGCCAGCAGGTGGGACAGCTCCTACGAGCAGTACTTC.

The chain couples TRBV10-2 to TRBJ1-2; tentatively, D is TRBD1 (6 bases). The CDR3 covers 14 residues. Germline-derived CDR1 and CDR2 are WSHSY and SAAADI. V was clipped by 5 bases and J by 4 bases, with 14 bases between them. The CDR3 loop reads CASSNQGKVYGYTF. DNA of the CDR3: TGCGCCAGCAGTAACCAGGGGAAGGTCTATGGCTACACCTTC.

This clone was found a few times. The J gene is TRBJ2-5, the V gene TRBV6-1; D may be TRBD1 (6 bases). The V gene lost 2 bases and the J gene lost 2 bases, with 12 bases spanning the gap. Germline V gene sequence: CDR1 MNHNS, CDR2 SASEGT. This CDR3 has 15 amino acids. DNA of the CDR3: TGTGCCAGCAGTGAAAACAGGGTCCTTCAAGAGACCCAGTACTTC. Its protein is CASSENRVLQETQYF.

The CDR3 DNA reads as TGTGCCAGCAGCGTCAGCGCGATTAGCACAGATACGCAGTATTTT. Protein product: CASSVSAISTDTQYF. The J gene is TRBJ2-3, the V gene TRBV9; D remains ambiguous. The germline gives CDR1 SGDLS, CDR2 YYNGEE. This CDR3 is 15 amino acids long. V gave up 2 bases and J gave up 0 bases, with 10 bases separating them.

A word on this clone: Mismatch with germline at one junction end may stem from a read error. This chain connects TRBV29-1 to TRBJ1-1; D call uncertain. The germline gives CDR1 SQVTM, CDR2 ANQGSEA. This CDR3 is 12 amino acids long. DNA of the CDR3: TGCAGCGTTGTCAACTTGAAGACTGAAGCTTTCTTT. Translating gives CSVVNLKTEAFF.

The CDR3 loop is CASSPTYGREGSNTGELFF. In nucleotides, the CDR3 is TGTGCCAGCAGCCCCACCTACGGGCGGGAGGGCTCAAACACCGGGGAGCTGTTTTTT. This rearrangement joins TRBV14 to TRBJ2-2, with 9 bases fitting TRBD2. V shed 4 bases, J shed 2 bases, and the junction held 14 bases outside the gene matches. Germline V gene data show CDR1 as SGHDN and CDR2 as FVKESK. This CDR3 region has 19 residues.

This clone was observed a handful of times. The CDR3 loop is CASSESYNSNQPQHF. CDR3 nucleotides: TGTGCCAGCAGTGAATCGTACAATAGCAATCAGCCCCAGCATTTT. The V gene is TRBV6-1, the J gene TRBJ1-5; no clear D. Between the trimmed V and J ends, which lost 2 bases and 0 bases, there was a span of 8 bases. Germline CDR1 MNHNS, CDR2 SASEGT. This CDR3 has 15 amino acids.

The genes are TRBV11-1 and TRBJ2-2; TRBD1 matches at 11 bases. CDR3 length equals 17 residues. With V trimmed by 4 bases and J by 4 bases, 8 bases remained unmatched. The germline V gene encodes CDR1 SGHAT and CDR2 FQDESV (reference sequence). CDR3 in amino acids: CASSSVRTGGRTGELFF. The DNA of the CDR3 is TGTGCCAGCAGCTCCGTCCGGACAGGGGGCCGCACCGGGGAGCTGTTTTTT.

This clone was seen a few times. The chain recombines TRBV10-3 with TRBJ2-7, with unresolved D. The germline gives CDR1 ENHRY, CDR2 SYGVKD. V shed 4 bases and J shed 3 bases, with 10 bases lying between them. The CDR3 is made up of 13 amino acids. CDR3 protein: CAISVYSGYEQYF. The CDR3 DNA reads TGTGCCATCAGTGTTTATAGTGGCTACGAGCAGTACTTC.

This clone was observed a few times. The rearrangement links TRBV15 to TRBJ1-2; TRBD1 matches 7 bases. CDR3 length: 21 amino acids. Per germline, CDR1 LNHNV and CDR2 YYDKDF (reference sequence). Losses at the gene ends were 3 bases for V and 2 bases for J; bases not matched to a gene: 24. The CDR3 DNA sequence: TGTGCCACCAGCAGCGTCCCAGAAACCGGGACAGCAAGCCACAAGAACTATGGCTACACCTTC. It codes for CATSSVPETGTASHKNYGYTF. Using reference TRBV15 and TRBJ1-2 for the parts outside the CDR3, the full variable domain is DAMVIQNPRYQVTQFGKPVTLSCSQTLNHNVMYWYQQKSSQAPKLLFHYYDKDFNNEADTPDNFQSRRPNTSFCFLDIRSPGLGDTAMYLCATSSVPETGTASHKNYGYTFGSGTRLTVV.

The chain combines TRBV6-5 with TRBJ2-1; 12 bases match TRBD2. Trimming took 5 bases from V and 9 from J; bases not matched to a gene: 8. The CDR3 loop spans 15 amino acids. CDR1 and CDR2 (germline): MNHEY, SVGAGI. CDR3 in amino acids: CASSHLAGGPGEQFF. For the CDR3, the DNA is TGTGCCAGCAGTCACCTAGCGGGAGGGCCTGGTGAGCAGTTCTTC.

This sequence joins TRBV7-9 and TRBJ1-1; tentatively, D is TRBD1 (5 bases). Per the germline V gene, CDR1 is SEHNR and CDR2 is FQNEAQ (reference sequence). Trimming took off 4 bases at V and 1 base at J, with 13 bases between the two ends. This CDR3 comprises 15 residues. The CDR3 sequence is CASSYSGLWNTEAFF. The DNA for the CDR3 is TGTGCCAGCAGCTACTCGGGACTTTGGAACACTGAAGCTTTCTTT.

The chain uses TRBV19 and TRBJ2-1, with 10 nucleotides matching TRBD2. In germline, CDR1 is LNHDA, CDR2 SQIVND (reference sequence). The CDR3 is 16 residues long. The junction had 4 bases not matched to a gene; V was cut back by 3 bases and J by 2 bases. This chain's CDR3 is CASSMSGRATYNEQFF. The CDR3 DNA is TGTGCCAGTAGTATGAGCGGGAGGGCCACCTACAATGAGCAGTTCTTC.

The V gene is TRBV9, the J gene TRBJ2-7; TRBD2 agrees at 7 bases. The germline CDR1 and CDR2 sequences are SGDLS and YYNGEE. This CDR3 spans 15 amino acids. After removal of 3 bases from V and 7 bases from J, the junction contained 13 bases not matched to a gene. The CDR3 nucleotides are TGTGCCAGCAGCGCCGGGACTACCTATCCTCGAGAGCAGTACTTC. Its protein product is CASSAGTTYPREQYF.

V and J are TRBV10-3 and TRBJ2-1; 10 bases match TRBD2. In germline, CDR1 is ENHRY, CDR2 SYGVKD. V lost 5 bases, J lost 8 bases, and 6 bases stayed unmatched. The CDR3 has 14 amino acids. The CDR3 protein is CAISPSGRGDEQFF. CDR3 bases: TGTGCCATCAGTCCCAGCGGGAGGGGGGATGAGCAGTTCTTC.

The J gene is TRBJ2-3, the V gene TRBV5-5, with 9 nucleotides matching TRBD2. With 5 bases clipped from V and 8 bases from J, the junction kept 12 bases outside the gene matches. The CDR3 covers 15 residues. Per germline, CDR1 SGHKS and CDR2 YYEKEE (reference sequence). CDR3 amino acids: CASSQSSGIGVTQYF. In DNA form, the CDR3 reads TGTGCCAGCAGTCAATCTAGCGGGATAGGGGTTACGCAGTATTTT.

V is TRBV5-1 and J is TRBJ2-7; D may be TRBD2 (5 bases). V was cut by 1 base and J by 2 bases, with 13 bases left in between. Germline V gene sequence: CDR1 SGHRS, CDR2 YFSETQ. The CDR3 consists of 15 residues. The CDR3 sequence is CASSLYHSGTYEQYF. Here the CDR3 DNA reads TGCGCCAGCAGCTTGTATCATTCCGGGACCTACGAGCAGTACTTC.

The chain has TRBV5-1 and TRBJ2-1; 9 positions match TRBD1. The CDR3 spans 15 residues. Unmatched junction bases numbered 11, after V lost 5 bases and J lost 8 bases. Germline V gene lookup returns CDR1 SGHRS and CDR2 YFSETQ. CDR3 in amino acids: CASSRTGAYGYEQFF. The CDR3 nucleotides are TGCGCCAGCAGTCGGACAGGGGCTTACGGGTATGAGCAGTTCTTC.

This clone was detected only once. This chain links TRBV29-1 with TRBJ2-1; D possibly corresponds to TRBD1 (6 bases). The V end was cut by 6 bases, the J end by 4 bases, with 10 bases between. This CDR3 contains 12 residues. The germline CDR1 and CDR2 sequences are SQVTM and ANQGSEA. CDR3 sequence reads: CSVRTEYNEQFF. As DNA, the CDR3 is TGCAGCGTCCGGACAGAGTACAATGAGCAGTTCTTC.

The chain has TRBV15 and TRBJ2-2; the match to TRBD1 covers 7 bases. The V and J ends lost 5 bases and 1 base, in that order; junction bases with no gene match: 4. The CDR3 loop spans 15 amino acids. Germline V lookup: CDR1 LNHNV, CDR2 YYDKDF (reference sequence). CDR3 sequence reads: CATSQGDRNTGELFF. The CDR3 DNA sequence: TGTGCCACCAGCCAAGGGGACAGGAACACCGGGGAGCTGTTTTTT.

This clone was counted a few times. The rearrangement links TRBV30 to TRBJ1-5; D call uncertain. The CDR3 sequence is 14 residues long. Per the germline V gene, CDR1 is GTSNPN and CDR2 is SVGIG (reference sequence). V was pared by 2 bases and J by 2 bases, with 10 bases between. Written as DNA, the CDR3 is TGTGCCTGGAGTTATCGGGGAGGCAATCAGCCCCAGCATTTT. It translates to CAWSYRGGNQPQHF.

This clone was found a few times. The rearrangement joins TRBV7-9 to TRBJ2-4; TRBD1 matches 7 bases. V shed 5 bases, J shed 0 bases, and the junction held 13 bases outside the gene matches. The CDR3 consists of 18 residues. Germline V CDR1 and CDR2: SEHNR, FQNEAQ (reference sequence). The CDR3 nucleotides read TGTGCCAGCAGCACACACTCCCGGGACAGCCAAGCCAAAAACATTCAGTACTTC. Protein: CASSTHSRDSQAKNIQYF. Based on the CDR3 plus reference TRBV7-9 and TRBJ2-4, the full variable domain is DTGVSQNPRHKITKRGQNVTFRCDPISEHNRLYWYRQTLGQGPEFLTYFQNEAQLEKSRLLSDRFSAERPKGSFSTLEIQRTEQGDSAMYLCASSTHSRDSQAKNIQYFGAGTRLSVL.

CDR3 nucleotide sequence: TGTGCCAGCAGGACCGGGACAGGGTTGGGCGAGCAGTACTTC. Protein sequence: CASRTGTGLGEQYF. The J gene is TRBJ2-7, the V gene TRBV2; 9 bases are a match to TRBD1. The germline gives CDR1 SNHLY, CDR2 FYNNEI. The CDR3 sequence is 14 residues long. Trimming cost V 6 bases and J 6 bases; bases outside gene matches: 9.

The chain links TRBV6-5 to TRBJ1-2; D not resolved. V shed 6 bases and J shed 5 bases, with 16 bases lying between them. The CDR3 contains 14 residues. CDR1 is MNHEY, CDR2 SVGAGI, per germline. CDR3 region: CASSPRREGYGYTF. CDR3 sequence (DNA): TGTGCCAGCAGCCCTCGACGGGAAGGGTATGGCTACACCTTC.

This rearrangement joins TRBV25-1 to TRBJ2-3; D uncertain. Trimming removed 1 base from V and 4 bases from J, with 9 bases in between. In germline, CDR1 is MGHDK, CDR2 SYGVNS. The CDR3 totals 14 residues. The CDR3 loop reads CASSESEWADTQYF. Written as DNA, the CDR3 is TGTGCCAGCAGTGAATCGGAGTGGGCAGATACGCAGTATTTT. Full variable domain (outside the CDR3, taken from reference TRBV25-1 and TRBJ2-3): EADIYQTPRYLVIGTGKKITLECSQTMGHDKMYWYQQDPGMELHLIHYSYGVNSTEKGDLSSESTVSRIRTEHFPLTLESARPSHTSQYLCASSESEWADTQYFGPGTRLTVL.